Below, one T cell receptor beta chain is given with its context. A library of TCRbeta sequences, prepared with unique molecular identifiers, was generated. TCRdb recomputed calls from the PCR reads with MiXCR, one row per CDR3 protein. This table holds roughly 500,000 distinct CDR3 sequences, around 13% found once. The sample is drawn from a study of T-cell reconstitution after alpha-beta-depleted transplantation in children. The sequencing here drew on PBMCs from the stem cell graft donor, taken from the stem cell graft. The clonotype comes from a human donor who donated a stem cell graft to a child with combined immunodeficiency.

CDR3 DNA: TGTGCCAGCAGTTTGGCCGTACTAGCGGCTAGCACAGATACGCAGTATTTT. Protein: CASSLAVLAASTDTQYF. This sequence joins TRBV12-3 or TRBV12-4 and TRBJ2-3, with 8 bases aligning to TRBD2. J was trimmed by 0 bases and V by 3 bases; bases with no gene match: 8. This CDR3 has 17 amino acids.